This T cell receptor beta chain was obtained from a study of CD8 T cells in ankylosing spondylitis. This CDR3 is 16 amino acids long. CDR1 and CDR2 from the germline V gene are SGHVS and FNYEAQ. Between the trimmed V and J ends, which lost 1 base and 3 bases, there was a span of 13 bases. With molecular barcodes, quantitative 5'-RACE was used to make the TCR beta libraries. TCRdb analysed the 5' RACE reads with MiXCR anew, one entry per CDR3 protein. The sample lists 750,000 to 850,000 distinct CDR3 sequences, approximately 12% seen once, with roughly 0.51% in the top ten. About this clonotype itself: Its antigen is not identified.

Whole-study findings and limits: Disease-associated clones were reportedly significantly overrepresented in matched ankylosing spondylitis synovial fluid. Within ankylosing spondylitis blood, a TCR beta motif made up of under 10 highly homologous variants appeared to be characteristic. Earlier studies detected some motif variants in reactive arthritis synovial fluid and blood. Relatively rare in peripheral blood, disease-linked clones were also CD8+.

The TCR was taken from a male donor with ankylosing spondylitis. Sequencing was carried out using blood, either unsorted or a sorted T cell fraction (not recorded which). The chain couples TRBV7-6 to TRBJ1-3; tentatively, D is TRBD1 (5 bases). This chain's CDR3 is CASSLDPPGSGNTIYF. The CDR3 DNA follows: TGTGCCAGCAGCTTAGACCCCCCAGGGAGTGGAAACACCATATATTTT.